This is a list of T cell receptor beta chains from one sample in a study of a mutant IDH1 vaccine in newly diagnosed glioma. The antigens of these receptors remain unknown. Sequenced by immunoSEQ multiplex PCR; TCRdb stores in-frame clones only, minus some. The table shows more than 35,000 clones, with 81% occurring only once. This specimen consisted of PBMCs, obtained from a glioma patient whose treatment included an IDH1 peptide vaccine. These receptors originate from a woman aged 40 to 55 with glioma. Some clones in this sample may be carry-over from other donors' samples. The CDR3 runs from the conserved cysteine through the conserved F or W. The D gene is left open where the match is weak. The size of a clone is reported for some rows only, either as once, few or many, or as a class for expanded clones.

j_gene | d_gene | abundance | v_gene | CDR3nt | CDR3aa
TRBJ2-7 | - | - | TRBV14 | TGTGCCAGCAGCCTCCCAGGGGCCTACGAGCAGTACTTC | CASSLPGAYEQYF
TRBJ1-5 | - | few | TRBV15 | TGTGCCACCAAGCAGGTGGATCAGCCCCAGCATTTT | CATKQVDQPQHF
TRBJ2-7 | - | - | TRBV14 | TGTGCCAGCAGCCAGGGGAGCTGGGCTCCCTCCTACGAGCAGTACTTC | CASSQGSWAPSYEQYF
TRBJ2-4 | - | - | TRBV19 | TGTGCCAGTAGTGTCCCGAAAAACATTCAGTACTTC | CASSVPKNIQYF
TRBJ2-4 | TRBD1 | - | TRBV7-2 | TGTGCCAGCAGCTTAGCAACGGACAGGGAGAACATTCAGTACTTC | CASSLATDRENIQYF
TRBJ1-5 | TRBD1 | - | TRBV5-4 | TGTGCCAGCAGAATCGGACAGGGAGCGCCCCAGCATTTT | CASRIGQGAPQHF
TRBJ1-1 | TRBD1 | - | TRBV6-6 | TGTGCCAGCAGTTTACAGGGGGATGGCACTGAAGCTTTCTTT | CASSLQGDGTEAFF
TRBJ1-2 | - | - | TRBV5-6 | TGTGCCAGCAGCGACCCCTCCCGCGCCGGGGGCTACACCTTC | CASSDPSRAGGYTF
TRBJ1-2 | TRBD1 | - | TRBV6-6 | TGTGCCAGCAGTTTTTTCCCCGGGACAGGGGCTAACACCTTC | CASSFFPGTGANTF
TRBJ1-1 | TRBD1 | - | TRBV29-1 | TGCAGCGCCACTGGACAGGGGAACACTGAAGCTTTCTTT | CSATGQGNTEAFF
TRBJ2-1 | - | - | TRBV5-4 | TGTGCCAGCAGCTTGCAGGGGTCTGAGCAGTTCTTC | CASSLQGSEQFF
TRBJ2-2 | - | - | TRBV4-2 | TGTGCCAGCAGCCCATCCGGCATTGAGGGCACCGGGAAGCTGTTTTTT | CASSPSGIEGTGKLFF
TRBJ1-6 | TRBD1 | - | TRBV6-5 | TGTGCCAGCAGCCGGGACAGGAATTCACCCCTCCACTTT | CASSRDRNSPLHF
TRBJ1-2 | TRBD1 | - | TRBV5-1 | TGCGCCAGCAGGGCCGGGACAGGGAGTGGCTACACCTTC | CASRAGTGSGYTF
TRBJ1-2 | - | - | TRBV5-1 | TGCGCCAGCATAGGGGACAACCTTAGCGTCTACACCTTC | CASIGDNLSVYTF
TRBJ1-1 | - | - | TRBV27 | TGTGCCAGCAGTTGGGGGGGCGGGGGGACTGAAGCTTTCTTT | CASSWGGGGTEAFF
TRBJ1-5 | TRBD1 | medium-sized | TRBV4-1 | TGCGCCAGCAGCCAAGATGGGGGACAGGGCGATCAGCCCCAGCATTTT | CASSQDGGQGDQPQHF
TRBJ1-5 | - | once | TRBV10-3 | TGTGCCATCAGTGAGCAGGGCGGCAATCAGCCCCAGCATTTT | CAISEQGGNQPQHF
TRBJ2-1 | - | few | TRBV19 | TGTGCCAGTAGTATAACACAGGGGGGGTCCTACAATGAGCAGTTCTTC | CASSITQGGSYNEQFF
TRBJ2-5 | - | - | TRBV5-3 | TGTGCCAGAAGACCTCAAGAGACCCAGTACTTC | CARRPQETQYF
TRBJ1-1 | - | - | TRBV7-9 | TGTGCCAGCAGCTTGCAGGGCCAAGAAGCTTTCTTT | CASSLQGQEAFF
TRBJ2-2 | - | - | TRBV5-4 | TGTGCCAGCAGCCTCGATGGACTGTCAACCGGGGAGCTGTTTTTT | CASSLDGLSTGELFF